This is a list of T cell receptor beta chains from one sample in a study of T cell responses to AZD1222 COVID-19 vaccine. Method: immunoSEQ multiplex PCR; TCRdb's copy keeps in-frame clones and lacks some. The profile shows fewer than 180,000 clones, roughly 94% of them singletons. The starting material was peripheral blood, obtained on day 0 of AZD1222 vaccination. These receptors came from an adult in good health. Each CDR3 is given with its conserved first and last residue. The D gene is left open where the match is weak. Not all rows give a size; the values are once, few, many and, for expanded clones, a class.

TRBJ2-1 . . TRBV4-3 TGCGCCAGCAGCCCGACAGTCCTAACACACAATGAGCAGTTCTTC CASSPTVLTHNEQFF
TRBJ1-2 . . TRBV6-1 TGTGCCAGCAGTGAAGCTTTTTTGGTCGGCTATGGCTACACCTTC CASSEAFLVGYGYTF
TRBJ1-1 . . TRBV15 TGTGCCACCAGCAGGCCCAATGGACCAAACACTGAAGCTTTCTTT CATSRPNGPNTEAFF
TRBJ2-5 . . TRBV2 TGTGCCAGCAGGAAGGACGGAATCCAAGAGACCCAGTACTTC CASRKDGIQETQYF
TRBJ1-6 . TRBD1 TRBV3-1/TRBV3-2 TGTGCCAGCAGCCCAACCGGGACAGGGGTCCCATTTCCTGGTAGGGTCAATTCACCCCTCCACTTT CASSPTGTGVPFPGRVNSPLHF
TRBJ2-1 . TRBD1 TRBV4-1 TGCGCCAGCAGCCAACGGGGCAGGGGGCTTCTGAATGAGCAGTTCTTC CASSQRGRGLLNEQFF
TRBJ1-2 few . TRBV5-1 TGCGCCAGCAGCTTGACCCCAGGGGAATGGAATGGCTACACCTTC CASSLTPGEWNGYTF
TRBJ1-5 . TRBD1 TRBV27 TGTGCCAGCAGTCCGAAAATAGGGCGAACAGGGGAGCGGTTTCGGACCAATCAGCCCCAGCATTTT CASSPKIGRTGERFRTNQPQHF
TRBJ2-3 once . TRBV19 TGTGCCAGTTCATGGGGCGCTGGGGGGCCGATCACAGATACGCAGTATTTT CASSWGAGGPITDTQYF
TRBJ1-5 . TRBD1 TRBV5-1 TGCGCCAGCAGCTTGGGGACAGGGGTTAGCAATCAGCCCCAGCATTTT CASSLGTGVSNQPQHF
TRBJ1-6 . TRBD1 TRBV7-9 TGTGCCAGCAGCTGGGGAGCGACAGGGGTGGCTTCACCCCTCCACTTT CASSWGATGVASPLHF
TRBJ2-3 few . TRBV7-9 TGTGCCAGCAGCTTCGGAAGGGGGACCACAGATACGCAGTATTTT CASSFGRGTTDTQYF
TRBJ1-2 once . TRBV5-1 TGCGCCAGCAGCCCCAGTGGGCATAACTATGGCTACACCTTC CASSPSGHNYGYTF
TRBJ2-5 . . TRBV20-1 TGCAGTGGGGTCGTGCGAGAGACCCAGTACTTC CSGVVRETQYF
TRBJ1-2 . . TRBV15 TGTGCCACCAGCAGAGCGGAGGGTGGCTACACCTTC CATSRAEGGYTF
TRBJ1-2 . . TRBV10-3 TGTGCCATCAGTGAGTCGAGGTTGGGGGTAAACTATGGCTACACCTTC CAISESRLGVNYGYTF
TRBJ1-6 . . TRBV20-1 TGCAGTCCCAGTTCACCCCTCCACTTT CSPSSPLHF
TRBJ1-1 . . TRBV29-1 TGCAGCGTTGGATTCCGGGACTACACTGAAGCTTTCTTT CSVGFRDYTEAFF
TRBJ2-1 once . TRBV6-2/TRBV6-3 TGTGCCAGCAGTCGCGGAGTAGAGTACAATGAGCAGTTCTTC CASSRGVEYNEQFF
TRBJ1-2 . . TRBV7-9 TGTGCCAGCAGCTTTTGGGCAGGGAGGAACTATGGCTACACCTTC CASSFWAGRNYGYTF
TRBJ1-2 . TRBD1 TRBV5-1 TGCGCCAGCAGCTTCCTTCCGGGACAGGGGCTTGATGGCTACACCTTC CASSFLPGQGLDGYTF
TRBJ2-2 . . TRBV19 TGTGCCAGTAGTATAAGGCTAAGGGCAGTCACCGGGGAGCTGTTTTTT CASSIRLRAVTGELFF
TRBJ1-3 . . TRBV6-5 TGTGCCAGCAGTTACAGTGATTCTGGAAACACCATATATTTT CASSYSDSGNTIYF
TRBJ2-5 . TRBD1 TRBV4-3 TGCGCCAGCAGCCAAGGCACGGGACAGACGGAGACCCAGTACTTC CASSQGTGQTETQYF
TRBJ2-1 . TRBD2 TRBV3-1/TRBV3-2 TGTGCCAGCAGCTCGCACCCAGGGGCAGCGGGGGGGTCAGCAGCTGAGCAGTTCTTC CASSSHPGAAGGSAAEQFF
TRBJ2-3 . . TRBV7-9 TGTGCCAGCAGCATCGAACTACCCACTACGCAGTATTTT CASSIELPTTQYF
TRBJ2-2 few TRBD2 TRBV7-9 TGTGCCAGCAGCTTAAGCGGGGTCGGGGAGCTGTTTTTT CASSLSGVGELFF
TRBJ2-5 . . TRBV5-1 TGCGCCAGCAGCTTGGATGTTACGGGAGACCAGGAGACCCAGTACTTC CASSLDVTGDQETQYF
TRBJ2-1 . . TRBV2 TGTGCCAGCAGTGACAATAGCGGCGATACCTACAATGAGCAGTTCTTC CASSDNSGDTYNEQFF